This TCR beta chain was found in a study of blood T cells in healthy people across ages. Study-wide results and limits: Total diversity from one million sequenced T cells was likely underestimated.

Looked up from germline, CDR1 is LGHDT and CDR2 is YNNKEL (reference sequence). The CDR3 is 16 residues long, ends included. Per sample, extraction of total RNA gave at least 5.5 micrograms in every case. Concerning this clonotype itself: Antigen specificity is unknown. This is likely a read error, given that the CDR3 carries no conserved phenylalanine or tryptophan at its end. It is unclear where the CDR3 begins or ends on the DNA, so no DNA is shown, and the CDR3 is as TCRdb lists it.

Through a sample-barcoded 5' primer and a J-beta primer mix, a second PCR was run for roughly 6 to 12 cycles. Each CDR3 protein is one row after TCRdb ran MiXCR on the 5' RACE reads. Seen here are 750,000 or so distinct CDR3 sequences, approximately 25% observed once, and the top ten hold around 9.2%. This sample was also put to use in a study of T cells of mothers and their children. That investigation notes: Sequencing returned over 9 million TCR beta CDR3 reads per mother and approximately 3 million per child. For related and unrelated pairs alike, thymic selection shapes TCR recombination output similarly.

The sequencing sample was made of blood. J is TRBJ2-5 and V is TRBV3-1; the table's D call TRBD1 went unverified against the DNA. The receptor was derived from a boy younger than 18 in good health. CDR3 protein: CASSQGVLDRMKTQYL.